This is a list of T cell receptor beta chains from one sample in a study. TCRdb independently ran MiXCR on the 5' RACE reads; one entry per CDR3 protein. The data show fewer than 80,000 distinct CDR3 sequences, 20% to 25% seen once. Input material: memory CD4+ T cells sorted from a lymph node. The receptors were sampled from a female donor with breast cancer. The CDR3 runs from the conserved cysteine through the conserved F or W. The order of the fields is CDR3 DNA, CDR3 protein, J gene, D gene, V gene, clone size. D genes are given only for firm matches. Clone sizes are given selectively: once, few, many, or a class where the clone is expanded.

DNA: TGTGCCAGCAGCCCCGAATCGCCGGGCGGTGGTGAGCAGTTCTTC; CDR3: CASSPESPGGGEQFF; J: TRBJ2-1; D: .; V: TRBV6-2/TRBV6-3; size: few
DNA: TGCAGTGCTTTCTTCCCCGCGGGGGGCGGGAGCACTGAAGCTTTCTTT; CDR3: CSAFFPAGGGSTEAFF; J: TRBJ1-1; D: .; V: TRBV20-1; size: few
DNA: TGCAGTGCCTCGGGCGGTGACTGGGGGGGCTACACCTTC; CDR3: CSASGGDWGGYTF; J: TRBJ1-2; D: .; V: TRBV20-1; size: many
DNA: TGTGCCAGCAGCCCACAGGCTAACACCGGGGAGCTGTTTTTT; CDR3: CASSPQANTGELFF; J: TRBJ2-2; D: .; V: TRBV7-3; size: few
DNA: TGTGCCAGCAGCTTAGATCTCGGACAGTATAACACTGAAGCTTTCTTT; CDR3: CASSLDLGQYNTEAFF; J: TRBJ1-1; D: .; V: TRBV7-9; size: .
DNA: TGTGCCAGCAGCTTGCAACTAGGGGTGCGGAATGAGCAGTTCTTC; CDR3: CASSLQLGVRNEQFF; J: TRBJ2-1; D: .; V: TRBV5-6; size: few
DNA: TGCGCCAGCAGCCGGAACAGGGCCGCATCCTACGAGCAGTACTTC; CDR3: CASSRNRAASYEQYF; J: TRBJ2-7; D: .; V: TRBV5-1; size: .
DNA: TGTGCCAGCAGCTCCAGGGCTGATGAAAAACTGTTTTTT; CDR3: CASSSRADEKLFF; J: TRBJ1-4; D: .; V: TRBV3-1; size: .
DNA: TGTGCCAGCAGCTTCGGGACAGAAGCCTACGAGCAGTACTTC; CDR3: CASSFGTEAYEQYF; J: TRBJ2-7; D: TRBD1; V: TRBV5-6; size: .
DNA: TGTGCCAGGCCGCAGCCGCCGTACAATGGGCAGTTCTTC; CDR3: CARPQPPYNGQFF; J: TRBJ2-1; D: .; V: TRBV6-5; size: .
DNA: TGTGCCAGCAGGCGGGAGGGGACAGCCACTGAAGCTTTCTTT; CDR3: CASRREGTATEAFF; J: TRBJ1-1; D: TRBD1; V: TRBV7-9; size: many
DNA: TGTGCCAGCAGTTCGGGCGGTACCTACGAGCAGTACTTC; CDR3: CASSSGGTYEQYF; J: TRBJ2-7; D: .; V: TRBV28; size: few
DNA: TGTGCCAGCAGCACCATTTCCGAGGGGGTAGTTGGGCAGAACTTC; CDR3: CASSTISEGVVGQNF; J: TRBJ2-7; D: .; V: TRBV28; size: .
DNA: TGCAGCGTTGAAGGACGTCCAGATACGCAGTATTTT; CDR3: CSVEGRPDTQYF; J: TRBJ2-3; D: .; V: TRBV29-1; size: .
DNA: TGCAGCGTCCCGGGACTAGGGGACAATGAGCAGTTCTTC; CDR3: CSVPGLGDNEQFF; J: TRBJ2-1; D: TRBD2; V: TRBV29-1; size: few
DNA: TGTGCCAGCAGCTTGTCACTAGCGGGACGTGGTGGGGCCAACGTCCTGACTTTC; CDR3: CASSLSLAGRGGANVLTF; J: TRBJ2-6; D: TRBD2; V: TRBV5-5; size: few
DNA: TGTGCCAGCAGTCTACTAGCGGGAGTTTCCCTCGAGCAGTACTTC; CDR3: CASSLLAGVSLEQYF; J: TRBJ2-7; D: TRBD2; V: TRBV12-3/TRBV12-4; size: few
DNA: TGCGCCAGCAGGCCTGCGTCGGGGGGGGAGCTGTTTTTT; CDR3: CASRPASGGELFF; J: TRBJ2-2; D: .; V: TRBV4-1; size: .
DNA: TGCAGTGCTGGGGGTGGGAGCACAGATACGCAGTATTTT; CDR3: CSAGGGSTDTQYF; J: TRBJ2-3; D: .; V: TRBV20-1; size: .
DNA: TGCGCCAGCAGCTTAAACAGGGATGGCTACACCTTC; CDR3: CASSLNRDGYTF; J: TRBJ1-2; D: .; V: TRBV5-1; size: many
DNA: TGTGCCAGCAGCTTAGCAGGGGGGAACGAGCAGTACTTC; CDR3: CASSLAGGNEQYF; J: TRBJ2-7; D: .; V: TRBV7-2; size: few
DNA: TGTGCCAGCAGTCACGCCTCCCACAGCGGGGAGCTGTTTTTT; CDR3: CASSHASHSGELFF; J: TRBJ2-2; D: .; V: TRBV11-3; size: .
DNA: TGTGCCAGCAGATCCGGGACAGGGGTCTACGAGCAGTACTTC; CDR3: CASRSGTGVYEQYF; J: TRBJ2-7; D: TRBD1; V: TRBV25-1; size: many
DNA: TGCGCCAGCAGCCAAGTATTCAAGGTCTCTGGGGCCAACGTCCTGACTTTC; CDR3: CASSQVFKVSGANVLTF; J: TRBJ2-6; D: .; V: TRBV4-1; size: .
DNA: TGTGCCAGCAGCATAGGGACTAGAGAGGGGAATGCGCGCAAGGAGACCCAGTACTTC; CDR3: CASSIGTREGNARKETQYF; J: TRBJ2-5; D: TRBD2; V: TRBV11-3; size: few
DNA: TGTGCCAGCAGTTTATCAGGGACCGGCTACACCTTC; CDR3: CASSLSGTGYTF; J: TRBJ1-2; D: .; V: TRBV12-3/TRBV12-4; size: few
DNA: TGTGCCAGCAGTGCGGGGGGGCAGTCGAACACTGAAGCTTTCTTT; CDR3: CASSAGGQSNTEAFF; J: TRBJ1-1; D: .; V: TRBV25-1; size: few
DNA: TGCGCCAGCAGCTTGAGTCTTTTGGACATTCAGTACTTC; CDR3: CASSLSLLDIQYF; J: TRBJ2-4; D: .; V: TRBV5-1; size: .